The clone carrying this TCR beta chain came up once. Its antigen is undetermined. CDR1 and CDR2 (germline): SGDLS, YYNGEE. The CDR3 is made up of 15 amino acids. Trimming took 2 bases from V and 3 from J, leaving 11 bases between them. Source study methods: Construction of a distant-metastasis classifier for papillary thyroid cancer relied on CDR3 differences across clinicopathological groups. TCRdb called clones again from the PCR reads with MiXCR. The V and J calls and clone size come from TCRdb's table, not from the authors' own analysis. The table lists approximately 15,000 clones, 24% of them singletons. The data originate from a study of metastatic and nonmetastatic thyroid tumors. Study at large: Where malignant and benign thyroid patients were concerned, repertoires were compared across blood and tumor or nodule tissue.

Study-wide points: Benign nodules reportedly had significantly lower TCR beta diversity than malignant thyroid tumors in blood and tumor.

Patients had received no treatment of any kind before thyroid surgery. This receptor was identified in a female donor with papillary thyroid cancer or a benign thyroid nodule (not recorded which). Some clones in this sample may be carry-over from other donors' samples. Sequencing was done on a sample of tumor tissue. V usage is TRBV9 and J usage is TRBJ2-2; tentatively, D is TRBD2 (6 bases). In DNA form, the CDR3 reads TGTGCCAGCAGCGTGATAGCGGATCACACCGGGGAGCTGTTTTTT. Translated: CASSVIADHTGELFF.